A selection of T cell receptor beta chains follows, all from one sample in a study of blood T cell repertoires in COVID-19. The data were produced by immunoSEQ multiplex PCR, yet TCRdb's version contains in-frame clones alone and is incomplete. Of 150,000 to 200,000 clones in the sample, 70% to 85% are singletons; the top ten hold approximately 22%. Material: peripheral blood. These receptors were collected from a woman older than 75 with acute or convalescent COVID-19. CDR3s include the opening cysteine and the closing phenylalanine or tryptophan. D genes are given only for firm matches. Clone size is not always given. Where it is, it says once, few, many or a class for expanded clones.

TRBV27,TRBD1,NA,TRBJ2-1,CASVRAHRGQRNEQFF,TGTGCCAGCGTAAGGGCCCACAGGGGGCAGCGCAATGAGCAGTTCTTC
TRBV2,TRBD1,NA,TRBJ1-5,CASSVPGTANPYSNQPQHF,TGTGCCAGCAGTGTACCCGGGACAGCTAACCCGTATAGCAATCAGCCCCAGCATTTT
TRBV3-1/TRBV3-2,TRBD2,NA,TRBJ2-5,CASSHPGLAGGPWDQETQYF,TGTGCCAGCAGCCACCCGGGACTAGCGGGAGGGCCTTGGGACCAAGAGACCCAGTACTTC
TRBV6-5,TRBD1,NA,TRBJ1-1,CASRRKDRVGAFF,TGTGCCAGCAGACGAAAAGACAGGGTCGGAGCTTTCTTT
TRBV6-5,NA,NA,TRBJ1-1,CASRLRGGTEAFF,TGTGCCAGCAGGCTTAGGGGAGGCACTGAAGCTTTCTTT
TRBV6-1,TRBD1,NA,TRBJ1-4,CASSEARQGTTNEKLFF,TGTGCCAGCAGTGAAGCCCGACAGGGAACAACTAATGAAAAACTGTTTTTT
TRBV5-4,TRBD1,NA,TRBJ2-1,CASSWTGGSFNEQFF,TGTGCCAGCAGCTGGACAGGGGGTAGCTTCAATGAGCAGTTCTTC
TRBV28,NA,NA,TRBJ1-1,CASSSPWTTNTEAFF,TGTGCCAGCAGTTCCCCGTGGACAACGAACACTGAAGCTTTCTTT
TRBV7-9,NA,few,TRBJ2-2,CATPLGTSNTGELFF,TGTGCCACCCCACTCGGGACTTCGAACACCGGGGAGCTGTTTTTT
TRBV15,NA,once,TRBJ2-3,CATSRDLFDTQYF,TGTGCCACCAGCAGAGATCTGTTCGATACGCAGTATTTT
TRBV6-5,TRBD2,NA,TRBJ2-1,CASSYEYGTKNNEQFF,TGTGCCAGCAGTTACGAGTATGGGACTAAAAACAATGAGCAGTTCTTC
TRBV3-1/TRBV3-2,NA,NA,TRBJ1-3,CASSQDQVSGNTIYF,TGTGCCAGCAGCCAAGATCAGGTTTCTGGAAACACCATATATTTT
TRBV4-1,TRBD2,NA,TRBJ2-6,CASSVGLAGSSGANVLTF,TGCGCCAGCAGCGTTGGACTAGCGGGTAGCTCTGGGGCCAACGTCCTGACTTTC
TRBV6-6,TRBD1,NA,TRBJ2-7,CASRPYRGPYEQYF,TGTGCCAGCAGACCCTACAGGGGACCCTACGAGCAGTACTTC
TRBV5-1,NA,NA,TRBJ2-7,CASSSIAESYEQYF,TGCGCCAGCAGCTCTATAGCGGAGTCCTACGAGCAGTACTTC
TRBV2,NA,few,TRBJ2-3,CASNQLASQDTQYF,TGTGCCAGCAACCAACTAGCTTCACAAGATACGCAGTATTTT
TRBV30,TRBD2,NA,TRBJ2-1,CAYTSGRTYNEQFF,TGTGCCTACACTAGCGGGAGGACCTACAATGAGCAGTTCTTC
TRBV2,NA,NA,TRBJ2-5,CASSVAGNQETQYF,TGTGCCAGCAGTGTAGCCGGGAACCAAGAGACCCAGTACTTC
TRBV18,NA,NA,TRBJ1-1,CASSPLQSEAFF,TGTGCCAGCTCACCCCTACAGAGTGAAGCTTTCTTT
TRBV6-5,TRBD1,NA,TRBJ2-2,CASREYRGTGELFF,TGTGCCAGCAGAGAGTACAGGGGGACCGGGGAGCTGTTTTTT
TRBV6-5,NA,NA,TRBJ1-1,CASSYSSTDEAFF,TGTGCCAGCAGTTACTCGAGTACAGATGAAGCTTTCTTT
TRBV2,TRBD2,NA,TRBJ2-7,CASSVLARGLAGSYEQYF,TGTGCCAGCAGTGTCCTCGCGAGGGGACTAGCGGGAAGCTACGAGCAGTACTTC
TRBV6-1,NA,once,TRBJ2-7,CASSSNLARYEQYF,TGTGCCAGCAGTTCCAATCTAGCACGATACGAGCAGTACTTC
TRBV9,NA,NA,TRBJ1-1,CASSVDGGWLNTEAFF,TGTGCCAGCAGCGTTGATGGGGGCTGGTTGAACACTGAAGCTTTCTTT
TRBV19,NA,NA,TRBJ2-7,CASSIPPLYEQYF,TGTGCCAGTAGTATTCCTCCCCTCTACGAGCAGTACTTC
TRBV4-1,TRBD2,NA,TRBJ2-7,CASSRNSGNPNEQYF,TGCGCCAGCAGCCGAAATAGCGGGAACCCAAACGAGCAGTACTTC
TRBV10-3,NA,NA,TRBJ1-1,CAISETPGMNTEAFF,TGTGCCATCAGTGAGACCCCAGGGATGAACACTGAAGCTTTCTTT
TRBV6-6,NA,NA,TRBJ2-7,CASSLDGAAVIRGEQYF,TGTGCCAGCAGTCTCGATGGGGCAGCAGTTATTCGAGGCGAGCAGTACTTC
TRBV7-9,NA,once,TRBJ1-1,CASSNYMNTEAFF,TGTGCCAGCAGCAATTACATGAACACTGAAGCTTTCTTT
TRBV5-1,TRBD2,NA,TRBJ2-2,CASSLLSGDTGELFF,TGCGCCAGCAGCCTGCTTAGCGGGGACACCGGGGAGCTGTTTTTT
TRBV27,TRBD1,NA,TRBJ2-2,CASSPRDLTGRTGELFF,TGTGCCAGCAGTCCACGGGATCTGACAGGGCGCACCGGGGAGCTGTTTTTT
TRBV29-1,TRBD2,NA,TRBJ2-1,CSVGPLAGVNNEQFF,TGCAGCGTTGGGCCTCTAGCGGGAGTGAACAATGAGCAGTTCTTC
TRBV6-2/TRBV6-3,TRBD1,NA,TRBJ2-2,CASSYSRVSGQGTGELFF,TGTGCCAGCAGTTACTCGAGGGTTTCGGGACAGGGTACCGGGGAGCTGTTTTTT
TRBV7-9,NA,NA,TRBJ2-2,CASSLLTDTVGELFF,TGTGCCAGCAGCCTTCTGACGGACACCGTCGGGGAGCTGTTTTTT
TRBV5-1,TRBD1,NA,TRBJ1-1,CASSWRVTGAEAFF,TGCGCCAGCAGCTGGAGGGTGACAGGGGCTGAAGCTTTCTTT
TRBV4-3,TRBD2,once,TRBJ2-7,CASSQDLPAGGDEQYF,TGCGCCAGCAGCCAAGATCTACCAGCGGGAGGGGACGAGCAGTACTTC
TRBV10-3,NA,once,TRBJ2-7,CAIKPGEGEQYF,TGTGCCATCAAACCGGGAGAGGGCGAGCAGTACTTC
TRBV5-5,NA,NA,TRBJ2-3,CASSYGGPVGADTQYF,TGTGCCAGCAGCTACGGAGGGCCTGTAGGGGCAGATACGCAGTATTTT
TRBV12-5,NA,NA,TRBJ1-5,CASGTGWINQPQHF,TGTGCTAGTGGCACAGGGTGGATAAATCAGCCCCAGCATTTT
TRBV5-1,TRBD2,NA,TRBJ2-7,CASRGLAGGDGYEQYF,TGCGCCAGCAGAGGCCTGGCGGGAGGGGACGGCTACGAGCAGTACTTC
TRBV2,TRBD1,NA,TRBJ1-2,CASSQGGGGYTF,TGTGCCAGCTCACAGGGGGGAGGTGGCTACACCTTC
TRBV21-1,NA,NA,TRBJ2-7,CAKHGTGAFSSYEQYF,TGTGCCAAACACGGGACAGGAGCCTTTAGCTCCTACGAGCAGTACTTC
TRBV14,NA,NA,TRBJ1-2,CASSQVDRVGGYTF,TGTGCCAGCAGCCAAGTAGACAGAGTTGGAGGCTACACCTTC
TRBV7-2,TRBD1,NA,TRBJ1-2,CASSAKGQGGRYTF,TGTGCCAGCAGCGCCAAGGGACAGGGAGGAAGGTACACCTTC
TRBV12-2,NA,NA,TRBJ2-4,CASPLSVFGQPPGIQYF,TGTGCAAGTCCGCTTAGTGTATTCGGACAGCCACCGGGCATTCAGTACTTC
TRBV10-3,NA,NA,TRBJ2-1,CAISAGMKAYNEQFF,TGTGCCATCAGTGCGGGTATGAAAGCCTACAATGAGCAGTTCTTC
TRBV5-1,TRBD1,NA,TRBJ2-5,CASSLVGTGEETQYF,TGCGCCAGCAGCTTGGTCGGGACAGGGGAGGAGACCCAGTACTTC
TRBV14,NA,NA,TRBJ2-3,CASSQGLRMDTDTQYF,TGTGCCAGCAGCCAAGGTCTCAGGATGGACACAGATACGCAGTATTTT
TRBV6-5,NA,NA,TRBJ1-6,CASSADGHRYSPLHF,TGTGCCAGCAGCGCCGACGGACATCGGTATTCACCCCTCCACTTT
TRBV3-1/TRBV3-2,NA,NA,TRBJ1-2,CASSHGGNYGYTF,TGTGCCAGCAGCCATGGGGGGAACTATGGCTACACCTTC
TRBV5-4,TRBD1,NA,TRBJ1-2,CASSGGTGSYGYTF,TGTGCCAGCAGCGGCGGGACAGGTTCCTATGGCTACACCTTC
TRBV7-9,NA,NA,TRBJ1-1,CASSLEQNTEAFF,TGTGCCAGCAGCTTAGAGCAGAACACTGAAGCTTTCTTT
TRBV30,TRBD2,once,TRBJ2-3,CACSTGLAVGTDTQYF,TGTGCCTGTTCTACGGGACTAGCGGTAGGCACAGATACGCAGTATTTT
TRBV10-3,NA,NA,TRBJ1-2,CAISESRGTAGYTF,TGTGCCATCAGTGAGTCCAGGGGTACCGCTGGCTACACCTTC
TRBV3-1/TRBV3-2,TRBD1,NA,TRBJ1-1,CASSQVGTVNTEAFF,TGTGCCAGCAGCCAAGTGGGGACAGTGAACACTGAAGCTTTCTTT